This T cell receptor beta chain was recorded in a study of cytomegalovirus exposure and HLA in healthy donors (dated by TCRdb to about 2017). Background for the entire study: An earlier analysis of under 600 of the donors reported approximately 270 Gb of sequence data and some 120 million unique TCR beta sequences from about 179 million T cells. An earlier analysis of several hundred of the donors used high-throughput TCR beta sequencing to judge whether each TCR beta V gene segment behaved as functional or pseudogenic. In a later genetic analysis, genome-wide SNP genotypes for about 55% of the roughly 700 donors were used, and that subset was treated as a discovery cohort. Donor age, sex, ethnicity and CMV serostatus were compiled together with the repertoire data. Along with the roughly 670-subject first cohort, a separate validation cohort of over 90 different subjects was used. HLA typing covered class I and class II loci at four-digit resolution. To predict cytomegalovirus infection status, the study combined high-throughput TCR immunosequencing, statistical association of individual TCRs with disease status, and machine learning. The study aimed to test whether signatures of past pathogen exposure could be identified by cataloging public T cell receptors. Rather than drawing on any new phenotypic data, the later analysis identified candidate immune exposures from TCR beta sequences and the way those sequences occurred across donors. Among roughly 400 genotyped donors of the cohort, an average of about 240,000 unique TCR beta nucleotide sequences were sequenced per donor, around 20% of them non-productive. An early release covering 500 to 750 HLA-typed donors comprised 250 to 350 gigabases of sequencing data and 85 million or so unique TCR sequences. Roughly five DR-DQ haplotypes were handled as single units for association and clustering because linkage in the cohort was strong. The number of donors typed differed by locus, with roughly 629-640 for A, B, C, DRB1 and DQB1, around 500 for DQA1, 606 for DPA1, and some 440 for DPB1. Using immunosequencing, the study profiled T cell repertoires from 550 to 750 subjects and related those repertoires to cytomegalovirus serostatus. The genetic ancestry cluster associated with self-reported Caucasian donors included 70% to 85% of the roughly 390 genotyped donors. Every repertoire in the discovery cohort had been generated on one and the same sequencing platform. A later analysis re-examined previously published TCR beta repertoires from just over 650 donors and added high-resolution HLA genotyping to investigate patterns of TCR occurrence. Results and caveats for the whole study, not just this receptor: In a later analysis, TCR association rates were found to vary across HLA loci, with the most associated TCRs seen for DRB1 alleles and the fewest for HLA-C alleles. A group of highly shared sequence variants was considered likely to be a technical artifact of the sequencing pipeline. A later analysis found that most CMV-associated TCR beta chains appeared HLA-restricted, with HLA associations seemingly driven largely by CMV exposure. The study listed 150 to 200 TCR beta chains as associated with cytomegalovirus. In an earlier analysis of around 500 of the donors, most TCR beta V segments appeared in productive rearrangements about 87% or about 30% of the time, broadly matching IMGT annotations. Cytomegalovirus status was reported to be diagnosed by the classifier with high specificity and sensitivity in both the original and validation cohorts. A later analysis found that HLA-associated TCR beta chains were more clonally expanded and had lower generation probabilities than equally common non-associated chains. When HLA alleles, especially DR and DQ, strongly co-occurred, TCR associations were difficult to assign to individual alleles. The cohort was sequenced for TCR beta chains only, and without alpha or paired-chain data the features that could be detected were limited. Specific HLA alleles were associated with about 17,000 TCR beta sequences at a false discovery rate of 0.05 in a later analysis. Because counts were too low, 15 to 20 rarely observed V segments, including chromosome 9 orphons, were left out of the earlier analysis of some 600 of the donors. Three of the identified cytomegalovirus-associated TCR beta chains were confirmed in vitro to be specific for cytomegalovirus antigens. An association between a missense DCLRE1C variant and V-gene and J-gene trimming of TCR beta chains was found in a later genetic analysis and replicated in an independent cohort. In a later analysis, several top co-occurrence clusters were reported to appear linked to parvovirus B19, influenza, CMV and Epstein-Barr virus. The only immune exposure information available for the cohort was CMV serostatus. A further reported finding was that TCR beta sequences accurately predicted the HLA-A and HLA-B alleles for most subjects in the first cohort. While some public TCRs were present in many individuals, most TCR sequences turned up only very rarely across donors. Because some donors lacked HLA typing at each locus, the association tests relied only on the typed subset. It was suggested by the authors that the approach could potentially be generalized to other disease states and immunological phenotypes. Linkage disequilibrium might explain the correlated functional status among segregating V segments, but an unknown experimental factor could not be excluded. Some IMGT-functional V segments, including TRBV6-2 and TRBV6-3, could not be distinguished by the 87-base-pair reads and were therefore excluded. According to a later genetic analysis, donors in an Asian-associated ancestry cluster had fewer N-insertions in productive TCRs than the roughly 660-donor mean. The presence/absence analyses assumed that sequencing depth was roughly uniform across donors, and that assumption may not be true.

Reading from cysteine to phenylalanine, the CDR3 counts 13 amino acids. Of all the DNA, just the CDR3 is kept, 39 bases in frame from base 1. Per the germline V gene, SNHLY is the CDR1 and FYNNEI is the CDR2. V loses 8 bases, J loses 0 bases, and the germline ends lie 11 bases apart. The library was generated by the immunoSEQ multiplex PCR assay. For the multiplex PCR, a mixture combining 60 forward primers for TCR Vbeta segments and 13 reverse primers for TCR Jbeta segments was used. Amplification of the CDR3 region of rearranged TCR beta genes was performed with a multiplex PCR assay on genomic DNA. Amplified TCR beta libraries were sequenced as 87-base-pair reads on the Illumina HiSeq System. On the study's bioinformatics: A later analysis counted about 80 million unique TCR beta chains across the 640 or so repertoires, and roughly 10 million of these chains were shared by at least two donors. A nearest-neighbor algorithm error-corrected the raw reads and collapsed the reads into unique sequences, merging closely related sequences to remove PCR and sequencing errors. To assign V, D and J gene segments, CDR3 sequences were aligned to IMGT reference sequences. For a sequence to be retained, a match of at least six nucleotides to both a V gene segment and a J gene segment was required. A rearrangement was called productive if the CDR3 had no stop codons and remained in frame with V and J, and every other rearrangement was called non-productive. Following IMGT convention, CDR3 was defined as the stretch from the second conserved V-encoded cysteine up to the conserved J-encoded phenylalanine. The earlier analysis of a few hundred of the donors excluded any sequence lacking an unambiguous match to a single V gene segment. In an earlier analysis of several hundred of the donors, V segments were called functional above 56.7% productive rearrangements and were called segregating when the between-donor standard deviation exceeded 5%. A statistical classification framework was built for diagnosing cytomegalovirus status from the catalog of TCR beta chain sequences. A later analysis assigned V and J genes by comparing TCR nucleotide sequences with IMGT/GENE-DB human TR gene sequences. A later analysis assigned CDR3 sequences and most-parsimonious VDJ recombination scenarios with the TCRdist pipeline. In a later analysis, each TCR beta chain was defined by its CDR3 amino acid sequence together with its V-gene family, and reads lacking a unique V-gene family were excluded. To address suspected cross-contamination and a sequencing artifact, a later analysis removed several hundred highly shared, low-generation-probability nucleotide sequences. For each public chain, a later analysis derived a clonal expansion index from normalized ranks of inferred template counts within each repertoire. Generation probabilities in a later analysis came from a VDJ recombination model fitted to out-of-frame rearrangements, and those results were checked against IGoR. In a later analysis, hypergeometric tests were used to score TCR-TCR, TCR-HLA and TCR-CMV co-occurrence, with a repertoire-size bias correction applied to TCR pairs. False discovery rates were estimated in a later analysis by permuting HLA or CMV assignments 20 times. A later analysis grouped co-occurring TCRs with DBSCAN, adding TCRdist sequence similarity when clustering within HLA-allele-positive subsets. Repertoires with fewer than 30,000 or more than 120,000 public chains were left out of co-occurrence clustering, as were several repertoires with anomalous nucleotide sharing. The table was pulled from immuneACCESS by TCRdb, which kept in-frame rearrangements only. Such tables lose some clones; where checked, under half of the loss comes from unresolved V genes, and the rest has no known cause. The V and J calls and the clone size are those of that table, but D and trimming were determined from the DNA. This sample gives about 130,000 clones in total; under 90% of them show up just once. The ten largest clones capture 4% of the sample.

Notes on this clone: What this receptor recognizes is not known. The record has no base qualities; no much larger clone is one base away.

The cohort was made up of 500 to 800 healthy bone marrow donors. All cohort members were sampled while nominally healthy, although unrecorded immune exposures were likely present. The donor was CMV seronegative and belonged to the group of more than 300 seronegative cohort members. A peripheral blood sample was collected from each donor, and TCR beta sequencing was performed on peripheral blood mononuclear cells. Genomic DNA was extracted from the blood cell samples with the Qiagen DNeasy Blood Extraction Kit. The source of this sequence is a woman in her thirties or forties in good health and CMV-seronegative. Sequencing was done on a sample of PBMCs. The sequence joins TRBV2 to TRBJ2-7; TRBD1 is perhaps the D gene, given 6 matching bases. CDR3 protein: CASGPDSSYEQYF. The sequenced DNA is TGTGCCAGCGGGCCGGACAGCTCCTACGAGCAGTACTTC. The entire variable domain, with the stretches around the CDR3 drawn from the reference TRBV2 and TRBJ2-7 proteins, is EPEVTQTPSHQVTQMGQEVILRCVPISNHLYFYWYRQILGQKVEFLVSFYNNEISEKSEIFDDQFSVERPDGSNFTLKIRSTKLEDSAMYFCASGPDSSYEQYFGPGTRLTVT.